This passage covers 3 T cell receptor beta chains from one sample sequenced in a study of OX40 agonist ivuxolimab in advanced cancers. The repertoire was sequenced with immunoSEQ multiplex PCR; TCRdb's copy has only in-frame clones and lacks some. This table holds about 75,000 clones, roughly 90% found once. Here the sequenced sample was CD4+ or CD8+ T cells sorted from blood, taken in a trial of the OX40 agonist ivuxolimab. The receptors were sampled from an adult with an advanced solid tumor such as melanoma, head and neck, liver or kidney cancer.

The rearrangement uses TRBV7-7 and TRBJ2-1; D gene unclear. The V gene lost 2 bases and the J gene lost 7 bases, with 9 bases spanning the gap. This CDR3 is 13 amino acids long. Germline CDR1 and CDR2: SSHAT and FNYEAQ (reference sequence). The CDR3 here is CASSLNTGNEQFF. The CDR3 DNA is TGTGCCAGCAGCTTAAACACCGGTAATGAGCAGTTCTTC.

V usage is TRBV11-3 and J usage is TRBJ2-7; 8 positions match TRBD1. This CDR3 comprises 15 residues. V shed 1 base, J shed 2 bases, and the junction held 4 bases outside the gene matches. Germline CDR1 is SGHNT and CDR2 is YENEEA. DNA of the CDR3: TGTGCCAGCAGCTTAGGTGGGACAGGCGCCTACGAGCAGTACTTC. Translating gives CASSLGGTGAYEQYF.

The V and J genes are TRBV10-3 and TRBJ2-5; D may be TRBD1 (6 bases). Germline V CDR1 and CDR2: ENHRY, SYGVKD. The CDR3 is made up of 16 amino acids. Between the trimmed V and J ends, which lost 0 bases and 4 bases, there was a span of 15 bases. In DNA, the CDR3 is TGTGCCATCAGTGAGTCACCAGGGGCGATGGGAGAGACCCAGTACTTC. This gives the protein CAISESPGAMGETQYF.